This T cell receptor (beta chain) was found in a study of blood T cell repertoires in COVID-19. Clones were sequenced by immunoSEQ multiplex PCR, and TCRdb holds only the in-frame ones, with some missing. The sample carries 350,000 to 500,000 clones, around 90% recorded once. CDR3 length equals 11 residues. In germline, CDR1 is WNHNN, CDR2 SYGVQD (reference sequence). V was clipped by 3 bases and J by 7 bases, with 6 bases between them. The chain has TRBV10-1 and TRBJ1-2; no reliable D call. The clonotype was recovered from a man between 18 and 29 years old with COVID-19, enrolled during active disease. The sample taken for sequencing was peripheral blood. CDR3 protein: CASSDGGGYTF. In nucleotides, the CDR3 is TGCGCCAGCAGTGACGGAGGTGGCTACACCTTC.